This section outlines one T cell receptor (beta chain) sequence together with its context. Its antigen is unidentified. This entry comes from a study of identical twins. Overall study results and limits: Low generation probability was overrepresented in out-of-frame alpha sequences shared by twins.

Everyone who gave samples was a healthy Caucasian. The V and J ends lost 4 bases and 4 bases respectively, with 12 bases between them. CDR1 and CDR2 (germline): DFQATT, SNEGSKA (reference sequence). The CDR3 contains 13 residues. TCRdb processed the 5' RACE reads anew with MiXCR; each CDR3 protein has one entry. The table shows under 500,000 distinct CDR3 sequences, with around an eighth occurring only once. The data were also submitted as part of a second study, on yellow fever vaccine responses in identical twins. This second study notes: Among the twins, the vaccine T cell response reportedly seemed partly convergent and partly personalized.

This TCR came from a woman aged 18-29 years in good health. Sequencing was done on a sample of CD4+ T cells sorted from blood. The gene calls are TRBV20-1 and TRBJ2-3; TRBD2 might be the D (6 bases). CDR3 in DNA: TGCAGTGCTACGGCGGGGACGGCAGATACGCAGTATTTT. Residues: CSATAGTADTQYF.